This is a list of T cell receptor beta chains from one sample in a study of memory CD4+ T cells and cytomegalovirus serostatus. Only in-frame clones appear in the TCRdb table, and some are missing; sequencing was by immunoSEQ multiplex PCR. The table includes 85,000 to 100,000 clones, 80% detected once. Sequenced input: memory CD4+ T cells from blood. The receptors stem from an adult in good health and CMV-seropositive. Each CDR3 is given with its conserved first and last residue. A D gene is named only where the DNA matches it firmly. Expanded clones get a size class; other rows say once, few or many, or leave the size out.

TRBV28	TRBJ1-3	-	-	CASSPYPDSPNSGNTIYF
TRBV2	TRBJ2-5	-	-	CASSEEARETQYF
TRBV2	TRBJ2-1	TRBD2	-	CASSPELAASSYNEQFF
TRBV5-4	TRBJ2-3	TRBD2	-	CASSSGGLAGKDTQYF
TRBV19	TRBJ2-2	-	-	CASRHDHGELFF
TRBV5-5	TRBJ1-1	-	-	CASSLGPGELRAFF
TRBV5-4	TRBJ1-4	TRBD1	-	CASSYQGRGRRANEKLFF
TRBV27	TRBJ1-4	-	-	CASSHSRQSGEKLFF
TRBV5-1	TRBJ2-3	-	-	CASSPPRDTQYF
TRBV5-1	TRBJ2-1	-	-	CASSLLGSLSSYNEQFF
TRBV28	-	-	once	CASSRPPYMTATYEQYF
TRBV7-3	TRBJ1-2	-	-	CASSLTTESYYGYTF
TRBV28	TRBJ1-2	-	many	CASSHTRVSGYTF
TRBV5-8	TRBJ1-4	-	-	CASRPAGNEKLFF
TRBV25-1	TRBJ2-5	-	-	CASSGNSGETQYF
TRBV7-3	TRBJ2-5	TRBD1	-	CASSQGAQETQYF
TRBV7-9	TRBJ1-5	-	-	CASSLGVGVNQPQHF
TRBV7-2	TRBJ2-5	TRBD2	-	CASSLAGGTSLETQYF
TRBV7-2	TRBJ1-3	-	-	CASSISSGNTIYF